This T cell receptor (beta chain) was sequenced for a study of PD-1 blockade in classical Hodgkin lymphoma (dated by TCRdb to the early 2020s). A note on the overall study: Nivolumab dosing was 3 mg/kg intravenously every 2 weeks, continuing until either disease progression or unacceptable toxicity. The study used TCR beta sequencing and CyTOF to define a peripheral blood immune signature of response to PD-1 blockade in classical Hodgkin lymphoma. The paper's findings and limits, for the study overall: The study was limited to a single clinical trial cohort, and causes of repertoire differences, possibly disease activity or prior therapy, remained undefined. Newly diagnosed patients were reported to have lower baseline TCR diversity than healthy donors, and relapsed/refractory patients were reported to have lower baseline TCR diversity still. Baseline diversity similar to that of newly diagnosed patients was observed in trial patients achieving complete response, whereas significantly lower diversity was observed in partial responders and progressors. By C4D1, a significant rise was seen in CD4+ TCR diversity but not in CD8+ TCR diversity (p=0.0027 vs p=0.16), and the rise was most apparent among complete responders (p=0.02). Lower diversity was seen in patients whose nivolumab began less than 1 year after ASCT, and these patients were left out of later analyses so that immune reconstitution would not confound the results.

The time point label corresponds to: cycle 4 day 1 (C4D1), after less than seven weeks of nivolumab. Every trial patient had relapsed after autologous stem cell transplantation, and cohorts A, B and C differed in prior brentuximab vedotin exposure. The trial cohort was composed of 55 to 65 patients with relapsed/refractory classical Hodgkin lymphoma, for whom complete response, partial response or progressive disease was recorded as best overall response. In the multi-cohort phase II CheckMate 205 trial, trial patients received single-agent nivolumab. Best overall response was determined by an independent review committee according to the 2007 International Working Group response criteria. Trial PBMCs were collected just before the start of nivolumab (C1D1) and during therapy at cycle 2 day 1 and cycle 4 day 1. Peripheral blood was collected in 8 mL Vacutainer Cell Preparation Tubes, from which PBMCs were isolated by centrifugation and then cryopreserved.

The Qiagen DNeasy kit was used to extract genomic DNA from unsorted PBMCs and from the negatively selected CD4+ and CD8+ fractions. Amplification of TCR beta CDR3 regions was done by immunoSEQ multiplex PCR with primers that anneal to V and J segments. Amplification bias was minimized using a synthetic immune receptor repertoire, and residual bias was removed computationally after sequencing. The original pipeline was this. Custom Python scripts were used to quantify repertoire diversity as the Shannon entropy index. Unsorted, CD4+ and CD8+ repertoires were analyzed separately, except for combined analyses in which CD4+ and CD8+ sequences were merged in silico. A clone was considered expanded if an increase in frequency of at least 2-fold after treatment relative to C1D1 was found, and a pseudocount of 0.5 was applied to clones undetected at baseline. Clones with 0 or 1 copy at C1D1 were classified as singleton clones, and clones with 2 or more copies were classified as non-singleton clones. Clones expanded in unsorted samples were assigned a CD4+, CD8+ or unknown annotation through matching of protein sequences in sorted samples from the same patient. Wilcoxon tests on paired samples were used to test changes in diversity from C1D1 to C4D1. TCRdb stores this immuneACCESS table with in-frame sequences only. Part of the clones is absent; in the studies checked, under half of the shortfall reflects unresolved V genes, and no reason is known for the rest. That table is the source of V, J and clone size, and D and trimming were worked out from the DNA. Recorded for this sample are roughly 20,000 clones; about 73% of them occurred a single time. 15% to 20% of the sample comes from the top ten.

CDR1 and CDR2 are drawn from the germline V gene: SGHTA, FQGNSA. V is reduced by 1 base and J by 0 bases, leaving a spacing of 10 bases between them. The CDR3, from cysteine to phenylalanine, totals 15 residues. Only the CDR3 region is kept as DNA, spanning 45 bases read in frame from base 1. With regard to this clone: There is no known antigen for this receptor. No base-level quality is on record; no much larger clone is a single base apart.

The sequence was obtained from a human donor with classical Hodgkin lymphoma. Sequenced here: peripheral blood mononuclear cells (PBMCs), sampled before the fourth cycle of nivolumab. Recombination linked TRBV7-2 to TRBJ2-7; the D gene is possibly TRBD1 or TRBD2, with 5 bases matching each. The CDR3: CASSLVWGSSYEQYF. The DNA sequence is as follows: TGTGCCAGCAGCTTAGTTTGGGGGAGCTCCTACGAGCAGTACTTC.